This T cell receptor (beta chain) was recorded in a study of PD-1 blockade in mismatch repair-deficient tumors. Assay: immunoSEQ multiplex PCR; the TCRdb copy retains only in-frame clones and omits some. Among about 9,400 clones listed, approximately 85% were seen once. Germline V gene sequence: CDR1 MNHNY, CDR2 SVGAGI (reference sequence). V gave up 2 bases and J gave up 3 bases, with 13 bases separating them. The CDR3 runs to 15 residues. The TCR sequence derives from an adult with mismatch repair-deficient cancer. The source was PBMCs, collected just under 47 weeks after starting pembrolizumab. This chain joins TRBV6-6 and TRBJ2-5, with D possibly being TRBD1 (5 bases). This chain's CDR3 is CASSYTSTAKETQYF. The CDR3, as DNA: TGTGCCAGCAGTTACACTTCGACAGCAAAAGAGACCCAGTACTTC.